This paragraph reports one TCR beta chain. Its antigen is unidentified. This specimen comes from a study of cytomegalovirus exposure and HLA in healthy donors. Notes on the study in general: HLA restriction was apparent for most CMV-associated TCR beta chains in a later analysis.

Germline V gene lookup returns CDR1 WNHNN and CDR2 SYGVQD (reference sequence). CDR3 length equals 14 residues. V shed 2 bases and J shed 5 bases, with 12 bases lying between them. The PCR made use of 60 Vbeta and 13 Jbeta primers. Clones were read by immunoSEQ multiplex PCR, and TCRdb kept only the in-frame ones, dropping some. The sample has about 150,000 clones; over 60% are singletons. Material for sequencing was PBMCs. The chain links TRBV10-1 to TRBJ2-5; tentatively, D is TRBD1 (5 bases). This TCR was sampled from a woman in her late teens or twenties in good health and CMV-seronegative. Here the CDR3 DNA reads TGCGCCAGCAGTGAGGGCAGGGAATTGGAGACCCAGTACTTC. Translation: CASSEGRELETQYF.